This is a list of T cell receptor beta chains from one sample in a study of blood T cell repertoires in COVID-19. The data were produced by immunoSEQ multiplex PCR, yet TCRdb's version contains in-frame clones alone and is incomplete. The repertoire includes 500,000 to 600,000 clones, approximately 91% of them detected once, and roughly 7.3% sits in the top ten. The sequencing input was peripheral blood. The receptors originated from a woman in her fifties or sixties with COVID-19, enrolled during active disease. Both conserved end residues are part of each CDR3. Each record gives: CDR3 DNA, CDR3 protein, D gene, clone size, J gene, V gene. The D gene is left open where the match is weak. Clone sizes are given selectively: once, few, many, or a class where the clone is expanded.

CDR3nt: TGTGCCAGCAGCTTTGACAGAAGCAATCAGCCCCAGCATTTT
CDR3aa: CASSFDRSNQPQHF
d_gene: .
abundance: few
j_gene: TRBJ1-5
v_gene: TRBV3-1/TRBV3-2

CDR3nt: TGTGCCAGCAGCCAGTCAGGTCCATACAATGAGCAGTTCTTC
CDR3aa: CASSQSGPYNEQFF
d_gene: .
abundance: .
j_gene: TRBJ2-1
v_gene: TRBV4-2

CDR3nt: TGTGCCAGCAGCTTAGCCGGGACAGGGGATGGCTACACCTTC
CDR3aa: CASSLAGTGDGYTF
d_gene: TRBD1
abundance: .
j_gene: TRBJ1-2
v_gene: TRBV7-8

CDR3nt: TGCAGCGTTGAGGGAGGGGGGGTGTATGGCTACACCTTC
CDR3aa: CSVEGGGVYGYTF
d_gene: .
abundance: .
j_gene: TRBJ1-2
v_gene: TRBV29-1

CDR3nt: TGTGCCAGCAACTCCGGGGGGCCCAACTATGGCTACACCTTC
CDR3aa: CASNSGGPNYGYTF
d_gene: .
abundance: .
j_gene: TRBJ1-2
v_gene: TRBV13

CDR3nt: TGCGCCAGCACTTTATTCGGCCCAGGGGGGACCGGGGAGCTGTTTTTT
CDR3aa: CASTLFGPGGTGELFF
d_gene: .
abundance: .
j_gene: TRBJ2-2
v_gene: TRBV5-1

CDR3nt: TGTGCCTGGAGAGCCTGGACAGGGGACACTGAAGCTTTCTTT
CDR3aa: CAWRAWTGDTEAFF
d_gene: TRBD1
abundance: .
j_gene: TRBJ1-1
v_gene: TRBV30

CDR3nt: TGTGCCAGCAAGACTATGACGGAAAGAAAAGCTTTCTTT
CDR3aa: CASKTMTERKAFF
d_gene: .
abundance: few
j_gene: TRBJ1-1
v_gene: TRBV6-5

CDR3nt: TGCAGTGCTAGTCGGGCAGGGAAGAGGGAGCAGTACTTC
CDR3aa: CSASRAGKREQYF
d_gene: .
abundance: once
j_gene: TRBJ2-7
v_gene: TRBV20-1

CDR3nt: TGCAGTGCTAGTTATTCTGGGGCCAACGTCCTGACTTTC
CDR3aa: CSASYSGANVLTF
d_gene: .
abundance: .
j_gene: TRBJ2-6
v_gene: TRBV20-1

CDR3nt: TGTGCCAGCAGTTTAGGACAGAACACTGAAGCTTTCTTT
CDR3aa: CASSLGQNTEAFF
d_gene: .
abundance: .
j_gene: TRBJ1-1
v_gene: TRBV12-3/TRBV12-4

CDR3nt: TGTGCCAGCTCACCACGGACTAGTAACTCTGGGGCCAACGTCCTGACTTTC
CDR3aa: CASSPRTSNSGANVLTF
d_gene: TRBD2
abundance: .
j_gene: TRBJ2-6
v_gene: TRBV18

CDR3nt: TGCGCCAGCAGCTTGTCTCCCGGGGGGTATGGCTACACCTTC
CDR3aa: CASSLSPGGYGYTF
d_gene: .
abundance: .
j_gene: TRBJ1-2
v_gene: TRBV5-1

CDR3nt: TGTGCCAGCAGCCCGGTCCCCGGGACAGGGGGCATAAGTTCTAATGAAAAACTGTTTTTT
CDR3aa: CASSPVPGTGGISSNEKLFF
d_gene: TRBD1
abundance: .
j_gene: TRBJ1-4
v_gene: TRBV5-5

CDR3nt: TGTGCCAGCAGTGACACCAGGGCAAGGTTCGGGGAGCTGTTTTTT
CDR3aa: CASSDTRARFGELFF
d_gene: .
abundance: once
j_gene: TRBJ2-2
v_gene: TRBV2

CDR3nt: TGTGCCAGCAGGCCCGGGACAGTCTCTGAAGCTTTCTTT
CDR3aa: CASRPGTVSEAFF
d_gene: TRBD1
abundance: .
j_gene: TRBJ1-1
v_gene: TRBV6-6

CDR3nt: TGTGCCAGCAGCTCTCCGCTAGCGGGGGAAAAAGATACGCAGTATTTT
CDR3aa: CASSSPLAGEKDTQYF
d_gene: TRBD2
abundance: once
j_gene: TRBJ2-3
v_gene: TRBV11-2

CDR3nt: TGTGCCAGCAGCGTAGCCGGGGGTCCATACGAGCAGTACTTC
CDR3aa: CASSVAGGPYEQYF
d_gene: .
abundance: .
j_gene: TRBJ2-7
v_gene: TRBV9

CDR3nt: TGTGCCAGTAGTATAGAGACTAGCGGGGGGGCTTCCTACAATGAGCAGTTCTTC
CDR3aa: CASSIETSGGASYNEQFF
d_gene: TRBD2
abundance: .
j_gene: TRBJ2-1
v_gene: TRBV19

CDR3nt: TGTGCCAGTAGCGGACTCGGCGAAGCTTTCTTT
CDR3aa: CASSGLGEAFF
d_gene: .
abundance: .
j_gene: TRBJ1-1
v_gene: TRBV19

CDR3nt: TGTGCCAGCAGTTACTCCCGACAGGGGGGACTTGAGCAGTTCTTC
CDR3aa: CASSYSRQGGLEQFF
d_gene: TRBD1
abundance: .
j_gene: TRBJ2-1
v_gene: TRBV6-5

CDR3nt: TGTGCCAGCAGCTTCGGACTAGCCCCTCCCTACAATGAGCAGTTCTTC
CDR3aa: CASSFGLAPPYNEQFF
d_gene: TRBD2
abundance: .
j_gene: TRBJ2-1
v_gene: TRBV7-6

CDR3nt: TGTGCCAGCAGCTCCAATGAGGCGGGGGGCCCATACAATGAGCAGTTCTTC
CDR3aa: CASSSNEAGGPYNEQFF
d_gene: TRBD2
abundance: .
j_gene: TRBJ2-1
v_gene: TRBV5-8

CDR3nt: TGTGCCAGCAGTGAAATCGACAGAAGTTTACATCAGCCCCAGCATTTT
CDR3aa: CASSEIDRSLHQPQHF
d_gene: .
abundance: .
j_gene: TRBJ1-5
v_gene: TRBV6-1

CDR3nt: TGTGCCACCAGTGGGGGGGGGTTGGCTGAAGCTTTCTTT
CDR3aa: CATSGGGLAEAFF
d_gene: .
abundance: once
j_gene: TRBJ1-1
v_gene: TRBV24-1

CDR3nt: TGTGCCAGCAGCTCCGGTCCGGGACACCGAATAAGGTCCGGGGAGCTGTTTTTT
CDR3aa: CASSSGPGHRIRSGELFF
d_gene: .
abundance: once
j_gene: TRBJ2-2
v_gene: TRBV11-3

CDR3nt: TGTGCCAGCAGCTTAGACAGGGGGGCAATAGATACGCAGTATTTT
CDR3aa: CASSLDRGAIDTQYF
d_gene: .
abundance: once
j_gene: TRBJ2-3
v_gene: TRBV11-2

CDR3nt: TGTGCCAGCAGCTTAACACAGGGGCTAGCCAAAAACATTCAGTACTTC
CDR3aa: CASSLTQGLAKNIQYF
d_gene: TRBD1
abundance: .
j_gene: TRBJ2-4
v_gene: TRBV7-9

CDR3nt: TGTGCCAGTAGTATATCGAGGCTCTCTGGGGCCAACGTCCTGACTTTC
CDR3aa: CASSISRLSGANVLTF
d_gene: .
abundance: few
j_gene: TRBJ2-6
v_gene: TRBV19

CDR3nt: TGTGCTAGTGGTGAGCCCCAGGGAATCGGAAGCAATCAGCCCCAGCATTTT
CDR3aa: CASGEPQGIGSNQPQHF
d_gene: .
abundance: many
j_gene: TRBJ1-5
v_gene: TRBV12-5

CDR3nt: TGTGCTAGTGGTTTGGTACAGGGCTACACCTTC
CDR3aa: CASGLVQGYTF
d_gene: .
abundance: .
j_gene: TRBJ1-2
v_gene: TRBV12-5